These 4 T cell receptor beta chains were sequenced from one sample in a study of beta chain features in type 1 diabetes. Every isolated RNA sample was fully reverse transcribed, so sequencing captured expressed TCRB transcripts. Libraries were prepared by immunoSEQ multiplex PCR; TCRdb keeps only in-frame clonotypes and omits some of them. The sample lists 250,000 to 300,000 clones; 8% were seen once. Specimen: central memory CD4+ T cells from blood. The receptors here all came from a woman younger than 30 in good health.

The CDR3 reads CSYTSTAYEQYF. CDR3 DNA sequence: TGCAGCTACACATCTACCGCCTACGAGCAGTACTTC. This chain links TRBV29-1 with TRBJ2-7; D unclear. Germline CDR1 reads SQVTM; CDR2 reads ANQGSEA. This CDR3 is built from 12 residues. V was shortened by 8 bases and J by 2 bases, with 13 bases between the two germline ends.

The rearrangement joins TRBV29-1 to TRBJ2-5; 9 bases agree with TRBD1. The CDR3 has 15 residues. Germline lookup yields CDR1 SQVTM and CDR2 ANQGSEA. DNA of the CDR3: TGCATCGCTGTAGTCCCGGGACAGGGATCAGAGACCCAGTACTTC. Its protein product is CIAVVPGQGSETQYF.

This clone occurred a few times. The chain couples TRBV5-1 to TRBJ1-1, with a weak D call TRBD1 (5 bases). Germline V CDR1 and CDR2: SGHRS, YFSETQ. Trimming cost V 3 bases and J 6 bases, with 18 bases left between them. The CDR3 contains 15 residues. Here the CDR3 reads CASSSRGDRSAEAFF. The CDR3 DNA is TGCGCCAGCAGCTCCCGGGGCGATCGGAGCGCTGAAGCTTTCTTT. Supplemented by reference TRBV5-1 and TRBJ1-1, the full variable domain reads KAGVTQTPRYLIKTRGQQVTLSCSPISGHRSVSWYQQTPGQGLQFLFEYFSETQRNKGNFPGRFSGRQFSNSRSEMNVSTLELGDSALYLCASSSRGDRSAEAFFGQGTRLTVV.

This clone was observed a few times. The chain carries TRBV5-1 and TRBJ2-3, with TRBD1 as a possible D gene (5 bases). The germline V and J ends were trimmed by 3 bases and 5 bases, with 13 bases remaining between them. Per germline, CDR1 SGHRS and CDR2 YFSETQ. The CDR3 loop spans 14 amino acids. Here the CDR3 reads CASSSKDQGDTQYF. In DNA form, the CDR3 reads TGCGCCAGCAGCTCTAAGGACCAGGGAGATACGCAGTATTTT.